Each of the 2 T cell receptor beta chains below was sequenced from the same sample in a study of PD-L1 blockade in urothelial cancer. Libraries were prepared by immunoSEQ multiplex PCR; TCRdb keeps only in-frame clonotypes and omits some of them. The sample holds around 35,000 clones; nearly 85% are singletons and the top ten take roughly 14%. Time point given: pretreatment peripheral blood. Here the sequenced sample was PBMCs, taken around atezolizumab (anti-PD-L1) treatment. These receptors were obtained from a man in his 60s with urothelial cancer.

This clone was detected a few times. This CDR3 is CASSTGTRSSYEQYF. The DNA of the CDR3 is TGTGCCAGCAGCACTGGGACAAGGAGCTCCTACGAGCAGTACTTC. This sequence joins TRBV7-2 and TRBJ2-7, with a tentative D call TRBD1 (6 bases). The CDR3 runs 15 residues. Germline CDR1 SGHTA, CDR2 FQGNSA. Trimming shortened V by 5 bases and J by 0 bases, and 14 bases separated the two germline ends.

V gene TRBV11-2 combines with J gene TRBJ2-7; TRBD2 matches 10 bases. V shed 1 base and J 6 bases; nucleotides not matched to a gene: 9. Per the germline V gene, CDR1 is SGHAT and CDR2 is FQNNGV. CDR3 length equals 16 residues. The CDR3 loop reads CASSLGLAGVGGEQYF. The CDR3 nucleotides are TGTGCCAGCAGCTTAGGGCTAGCGGGAGTTGGGGGCGAGCAGTACTTC.